This T cell receptor beta chain is from a study of shared clonotypes between healthy human individuals. V dropped 1 base and J dropped 6; count of bases not matched to a gene: 6. The CDR3 runs 14 residues. The germline V gene encodes CDR1 GTSNPN and CDR2 SVGIG (reference sequence). Remarks on this clone: Its antigen is still unknown. This CDR3 is also generated by other DNA sequences in the sample.

Naivety among CD8 cells was defined by CD45RO negativity and positive CCR7 selection, thereby excluding terminally differentiated effector memory CD45RA+ cells. Over several immunoSEQ plates, each subset's genomic DNA was distributed in even portions. Here immunoSEQ multiplex PCR was the method, and the copy in TCRdb shows in-frame clones only, minus some. The sample has about 2 million clones, about 95% seen once; the top ten hold approximately 1.2%. Study-wide points: Naive subsets tended to show greater estimated richness than memory subsets. Few donors limited the genetic and exposure-history diversity represented. Donor clonotype sharing was expected to depend on sequencing depth.

The sequenced sample was naive CD8+ T cells sorted from blood. The receptor was isolated from a man between 18 and 29 years old in good health. This rearrangement joins TRBV30 to TRBJ1-5; 7 positions match TRBD1. As DNA, the CDR3 is TGTGCCTGGAGTGGGGGGCAGGGGGGTCAGCCCCAGCATTTT. Translated, it gives CAWSGGQGGQPQHF. Full variable domain (remainder filled in from reference TRBV30 and TRBJ1-5): SQTIHQWPATLVQPVGSPLSLECTVEGTSNPNLYWYRQAAGRGLQLLFYSVGIGQISSEVPQNLSASRPQDRQFILSSKKLLLSDSGFYLCAWSGGQGGQPQHFGDGTRLSIL.